This T cell receptor beta chain was recovered during a study of blood T cell repertoires in COVID-19. Study background: T cells, B-cell-depleted T cells, or PBMCs provided the cDNA or gDNA that served as material.

The table came from immunoSEQ multiplex PCR; TCRdb's copy has only in-frame clones and leaves some out. The sample consists of roughly 340,000 clones, more than 70% of them appearing once. The CDR3 covers 13 residues. Looked up from germline, CDR1 is GTSNPN and CDR2 is SVGIG (reference sequence). V dropped 8 bases and J dropped 0 bases, with 11 bases sitting between them. This clone was counted many times. The TCR comes from a man aged 35 to 55 in a cohort exposed to, infected with or recovered from COVID-19 (not recorded which). This rearrangement joins TRBV30 to TRBJ1-3, with D possibly TRBD1 on 5 matching bases. Sequencing was carried out using PBMCs or T cells enriched from blood (not recorded which). The DNA for the CDR3 is TGTGCCCTCGGGACTGACTCTGGAAACACCATATATTTT. It specifies CALGTDSGNTIYF.